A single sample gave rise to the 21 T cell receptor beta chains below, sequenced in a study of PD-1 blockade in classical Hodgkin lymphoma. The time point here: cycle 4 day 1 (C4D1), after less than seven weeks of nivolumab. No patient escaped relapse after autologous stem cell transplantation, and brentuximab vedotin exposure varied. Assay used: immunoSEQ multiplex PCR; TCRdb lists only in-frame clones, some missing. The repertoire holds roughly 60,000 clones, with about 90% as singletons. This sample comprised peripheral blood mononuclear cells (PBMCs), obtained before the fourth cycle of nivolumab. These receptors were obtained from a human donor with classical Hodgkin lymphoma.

The CDR3 sequence: CASSEGRIPSPYEQYF. The CDR3 nucleotides read TGCGCCAGCAGCGAAGGACGGATCCCTTCCCCCTACGAGCAGTACTTC. This chain joins TRBV10-1 and TRBJ2-7, with unresolved D. Per the germline V gene, CDR1 is WNHNN and CDR2 is SYGVQD (reference sequence). The CDR3 has 16 residues. Trimming stripped 6 bases from V and 2 bases from J, with 20 bases between.

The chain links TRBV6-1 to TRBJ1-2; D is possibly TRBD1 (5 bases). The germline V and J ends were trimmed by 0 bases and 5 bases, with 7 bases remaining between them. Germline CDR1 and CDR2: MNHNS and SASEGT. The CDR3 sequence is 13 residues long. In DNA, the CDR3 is TGTGCCAGCAGTGAAGCTGACAGATATGGCTACACCTTC. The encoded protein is CASSEADRYGYTF.

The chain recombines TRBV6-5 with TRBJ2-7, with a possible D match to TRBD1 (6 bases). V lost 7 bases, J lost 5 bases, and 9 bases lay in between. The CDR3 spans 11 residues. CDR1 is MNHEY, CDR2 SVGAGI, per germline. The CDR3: CASTYRDEQYF. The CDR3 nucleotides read TGTGCCAGCACCTACAGGGACGAGCAGTACTTC.

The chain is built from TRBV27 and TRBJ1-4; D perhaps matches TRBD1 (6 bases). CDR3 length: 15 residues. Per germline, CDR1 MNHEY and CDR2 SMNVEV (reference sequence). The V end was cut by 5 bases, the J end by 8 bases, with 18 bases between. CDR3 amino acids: CASSHLQGRSEKLFF. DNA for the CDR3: TGTGCCAGCAGTCACCTACAGGGTAGATCCGAAAAACTGTTTTTT.

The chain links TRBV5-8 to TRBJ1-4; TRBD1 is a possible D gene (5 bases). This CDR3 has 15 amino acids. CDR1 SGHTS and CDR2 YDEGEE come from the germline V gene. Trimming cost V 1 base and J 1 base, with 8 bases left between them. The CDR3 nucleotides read TGTGCCAGCAGCTTGTGGGGGGGAACTAATGAAAAACTGTTTTTT. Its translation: CASSLWGGTNEKLFF.

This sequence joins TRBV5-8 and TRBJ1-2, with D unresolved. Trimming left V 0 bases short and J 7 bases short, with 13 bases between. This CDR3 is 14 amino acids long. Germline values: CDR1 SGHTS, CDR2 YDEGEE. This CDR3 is CASSLEILGLGYTF. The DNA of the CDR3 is TGTGCCAGCAGCTTGGAAATCCTGGGTCTTGGCTACACCTTC.

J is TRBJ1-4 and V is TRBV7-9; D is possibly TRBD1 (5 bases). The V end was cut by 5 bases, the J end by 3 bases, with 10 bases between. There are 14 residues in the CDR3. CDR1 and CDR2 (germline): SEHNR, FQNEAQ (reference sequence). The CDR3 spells CASSQGRSNEKLFF. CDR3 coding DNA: TGTGCCAGCAGCCAGGGACGGTCTAATGAAAAACTGTTTTTT. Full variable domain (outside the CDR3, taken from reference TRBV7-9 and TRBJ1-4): DTGVSQNPRHKITKRGQNVTFRCDPISEHNRLYWYRQTLGQGPEFLTYFQNEAQLEKSRLLSDRFSAERPKGSFSTLEIQRTEQGDSAMYLCASSQGRSNEKLFFGSGTQLSVL.

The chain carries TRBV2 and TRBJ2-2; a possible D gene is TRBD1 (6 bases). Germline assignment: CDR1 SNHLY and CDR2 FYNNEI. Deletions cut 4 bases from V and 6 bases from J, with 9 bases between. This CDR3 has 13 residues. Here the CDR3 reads CASSVGASGELFF. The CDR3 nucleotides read TGTGCCAGCAGTGTGGGGGCCTCCGGGGAGCTGTTTTTT.

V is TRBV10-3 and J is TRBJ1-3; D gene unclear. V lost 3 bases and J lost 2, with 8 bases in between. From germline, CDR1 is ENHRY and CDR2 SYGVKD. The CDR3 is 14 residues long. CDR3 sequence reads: CAISDGGAGNTIYF. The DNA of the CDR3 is TGTGCCATCAGTGACGGTGGCGCTGGAAACACCATATATTTT.

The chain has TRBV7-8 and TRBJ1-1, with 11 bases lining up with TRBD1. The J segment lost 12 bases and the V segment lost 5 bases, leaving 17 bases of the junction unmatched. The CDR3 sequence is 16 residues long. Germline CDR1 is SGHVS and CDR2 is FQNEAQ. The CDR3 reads CASSPKRPGTGGETFF. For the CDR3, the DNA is TGTGCCAGCAGCCCTAAGCGCCCGGGGACAGGGGGGGAAACTTTCTTT.

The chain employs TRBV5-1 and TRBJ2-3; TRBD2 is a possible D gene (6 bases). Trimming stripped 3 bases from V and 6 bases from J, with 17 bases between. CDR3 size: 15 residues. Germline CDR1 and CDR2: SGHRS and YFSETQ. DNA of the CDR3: TGCGCCAGCAGCTCCGGGACTCATTATTTGGATACGCAGTATTTT. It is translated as CASSSGTHYLDTQYF.

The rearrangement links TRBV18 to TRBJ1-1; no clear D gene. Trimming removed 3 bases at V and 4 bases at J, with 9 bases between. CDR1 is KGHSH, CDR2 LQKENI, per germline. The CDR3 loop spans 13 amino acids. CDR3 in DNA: TGTGCCAGCTCACCGGGGATAAGCACTGAAGCTTTCTTT. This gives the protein CASSPGISTEAFF. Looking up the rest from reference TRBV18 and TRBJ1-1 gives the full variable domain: NAGVMQNPRHLVRRRGQEARLRCSPMKGHSHVYWYRQLPEEGLKFMVYLQKENIIDESGMPKERFSAEFPKEGPSILRIQQVVRGDSAAYFCASSPGISTEAFFGQGTRLTVV.

The chain's CDR3 is CASSMAPRYGYTF. The CDR3 DNA reads TGTGCCAGTAGTATGGCTCCGAGATATGGCTACACCTTC. The chain carries TRBV19 and TRBJ1-2; D not resolved. From germline, CDR1 is LNHDA and CDR2 SQIVND (reference sequence). Trimming removed 3 bases at V and 5 bases at J, with 10 bases between. This CDR3 has 13 amino acids. Together with reference TRBV19 and TRBJ1-2, the CDR3 gives the full variable domain: DGGITQSPKYLFRKEGQNVTLSCEQNLNHDAMYWYRQDPGQGLRLIYYSQIVNDFQKGDIAEGYSVSREKKESFPLTVTSAQKNPTAFYLCASSMAPRYGYTFGSGTRLTVV.

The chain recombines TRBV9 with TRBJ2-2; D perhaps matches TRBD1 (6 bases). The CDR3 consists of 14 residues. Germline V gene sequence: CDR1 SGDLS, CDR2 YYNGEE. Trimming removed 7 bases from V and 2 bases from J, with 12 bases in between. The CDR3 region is CASEGQSNTGELFF. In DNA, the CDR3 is TGTGCCAGCGAAGGACAGAGCAACACCGGGGAGCTGTTTTTT.

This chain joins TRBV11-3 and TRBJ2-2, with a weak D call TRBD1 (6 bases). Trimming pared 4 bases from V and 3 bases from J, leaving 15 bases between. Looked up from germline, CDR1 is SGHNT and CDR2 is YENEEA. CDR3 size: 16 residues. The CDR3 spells CASSSPGTTYTGELFF. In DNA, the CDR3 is TGTGCCAGCAGCTCCCCGGGGACAACTTACACCGGGGAGCTGTTTTTT.

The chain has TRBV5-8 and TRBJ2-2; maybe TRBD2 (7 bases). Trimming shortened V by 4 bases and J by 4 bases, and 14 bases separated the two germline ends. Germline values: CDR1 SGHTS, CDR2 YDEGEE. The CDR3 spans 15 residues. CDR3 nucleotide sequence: TGTGCCAGCAGCCCGGGGGGCCGGGTCACCGGGGAGCTGTTTTTT. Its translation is CASSPGGRVTGELFF.

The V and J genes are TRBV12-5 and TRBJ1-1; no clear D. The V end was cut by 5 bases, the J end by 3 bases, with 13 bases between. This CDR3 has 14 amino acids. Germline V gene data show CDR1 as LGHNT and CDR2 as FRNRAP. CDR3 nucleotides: TGTGCTAGTGGTCGAGGTATTCCCGACACTGAAGCTTTCTTT. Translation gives CASGRGIPDTEAFF.

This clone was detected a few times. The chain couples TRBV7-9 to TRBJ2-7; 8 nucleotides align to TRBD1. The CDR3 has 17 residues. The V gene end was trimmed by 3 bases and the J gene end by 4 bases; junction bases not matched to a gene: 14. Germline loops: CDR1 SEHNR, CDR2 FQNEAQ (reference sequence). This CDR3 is CASSLTGAAPRTYEQYF. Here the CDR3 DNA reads TGTGCCAGCAGCTTGACAGGGGCAGCCCCCAGGACTTACGAGCAGTACTTC.

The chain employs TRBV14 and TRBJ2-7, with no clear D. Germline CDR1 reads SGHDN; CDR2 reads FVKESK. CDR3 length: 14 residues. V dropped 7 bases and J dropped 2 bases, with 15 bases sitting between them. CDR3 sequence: CASTDLGTPYEQYF. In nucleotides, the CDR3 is TGTGCCAGCACCGACCTCGGAACGCCCTACGAGCAGTACTTC.

This CDR3 is CASSLGSQGHQPQHF. For the CDR3, the DNA is TGTGCCAGCAGCTTAGGCTCCCAGGGGCACCAGCCCCAGCATTTT. The chain employs TRBV7-2 and TRBJ1-5; possible D gene TRBD1, 6 bases. V lost 1 base and J 7 bases, leaving 14 bases between the germline ends. The CDR3 is 15 residues long. Germline CDR1 is SGHTA and CDR2 is FQGNSA. Combining the CDR3 with reference TRBV7-2 and TRBJ1-5 gives the whole variable domain GAGVSQSPSNKVTEKGKDVELRCDPISGHTALYWYRQSLGQGLEFLIYFQGNSAPDKSGLPSDRFSAERTGGSVSTLTIQRTQQEDSAVYLCASSLGSQGHQPQHFGDGTRLSIL.

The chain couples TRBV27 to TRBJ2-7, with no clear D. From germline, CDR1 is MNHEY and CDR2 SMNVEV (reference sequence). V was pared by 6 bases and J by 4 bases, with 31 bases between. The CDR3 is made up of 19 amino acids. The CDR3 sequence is CASRTRPPLRLAESYEQYF. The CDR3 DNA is TGTGCCAGCAGAACAAGGCCCCCCTTACGACTGGCCGAGTCTTACGAGCAGTACTTC.